These 4 T cell receptor beta chains share one sample of origin, sequenced in a study of long-term antiretroviral therapy in people with HIV. Version v3.0 of the immunoSEQ assay was performed at survey level. TCRdb's copy holds only in-frame clones and misses some; the assay was immunoSEQ multiplex PCR. Of 23,000 or so clones listed, 65% to 90% were seen once; the top ten hold approximately 20%. The sequenced sample was unsorted PBMCs, obtained 0.1 years before starting antiretroviral therapy. These receptors all stem from a man aged 18 to 35 with HIV.

CDR3 coding DNA: TGTGCCAGCAAACAGGGAAGGGGGCGAGGGCAAGAGACCCAGTACTTC. Protein: CASKQGRGRGQETQYF. V gene TRBV11-2 combines with J gene TRBJ2-5, with 7 bases aligning to TRBD1. Germline CDR1 reads SGHAT; CDR2 reads FQNNGV. V shed 7 bases, J shed 2 bases, and the junction held 13 bases outside the gene matches. The CDR3 runs to 16 residues.

The gene calls are TRBV7-9 and TRBJ1-1; D unresolved. V gave up 1 base and J gave up 1 base, with 16 bases separating them. CDR1 and CDR2 from the germline V gene are SEHNR and FQNEAQ (reference sequence). The CDR3 is made up of 17 amino acids. Written as DNA, the CDR3 is TGTGCCAGCAGCTTAGGGATACTTGAGATGGGGAACACTGAAGCTTTCTTT. This codes for CASSLGILEMGNTEAFF. Filled out from reference TRBV7-9 and TRBJ1-1, the complete variable domain reads DTGVSQNPRHKITKRGQNVTFRCDPISEHNRLYWYRQTLGQGPEFLTYFQNEAQLEKSRLLSDRFSAERPKGSFSTLEIQRTEQGDSAMYLCASSLGILEMGNTEAFFGQGTRLTVV.

The chain is built from TRBV30 and TRBJ1-2; tentative D call: TRBD1 (6 bases). Between the trimmed V and J ends, which lost 2 bases and 8 bases, there was a span of 12 bases. The CDR3 loop spans 12 amino acids. Germline V lookup: CDR1 GTSNPN, CDR2 SVGIG (reference sequence). DNA for the CDR3: TGTGCCTGGAGTCAAGGGGGGGTAGGCTACACCTTC. Its protein product is CAWSQGGVGYTF.

This clone has a handful of counts. The V gene is TRBV13, the J gene TRBJ2-1; D could derive from TRBD1 or TRBD2 (6 bases each). Germline values: CDR1 PRHDT, CDR2 FYEKMQ (reference sequence). V dropped 4 bases and J dropped 0 bases, with 13 bases sitting between them. CDR3 length: 16 residues. The CDR3 DNA is TGTGCCAGCAGCTCTTTCGGGGGCGACTCCTACAATGAGCAGTTCTTC. Protein product: CASSSFGGDSYNEQFF. Based on the CDR3 plus reference TRBV13 and TRBJ2-1, the full variable domain is AAGVIQSPRHLIKEKRETATLKCYPIPRHDTVYWYQQGPGQDPQFLISFYEKMQSDKGSIPDRFSAQQFSDYHSELNMSSLELGDSALYFCASSSFGGDSYNEQFFGPGTRLTVL.